The T cell receptor beta chain described here comes from a study of CD8 T cells in Susac syndrome. Random hexamers were used to reverse transcribe the RNA input (about 0.5 to 1 ug). By means of immunoSEQ multiplex PCR, TCR beta CDR3 spanning 54 Vbeta and 13 Jbeta underwent amplification. TCRdb redid the calling of the immunoSEQ multiplex PCR reads with MiXCR, one entry per CDR3 protein. In the table there are 120,000 to 150,000 distinct CDR3 sequences, approximately 95% of which are singletons. CD8+ and CD4+ T cells from blood underwent TCR beta sequencing, which was carried out in a high-throughput format. While serving as controls, healthy donors were matched for age and sex. Sequenced: CD8+ T cells from PBMCs. The clonotype was recovered from a human donor in good health.

CDR3 DNA sequence: TGTGCCAGCAGTTTATGGCGGACAGGTCCCCTCTACGAGCAGTACTTC. Translating gives CASSLWRTGPLYEQYF. This sequence joins TRBV28 and TRBJ2-7, with 7 bases fitting TRBD1. The CDR3 extends over 16 amino acids. The J segment lost 3 bases and the V segment lost 0 bases, leaving 8 bases of the junction unmatched. Germline assignment: CDR1 MDHEN and CDR2 SYDVKM.